This TCR beta chain was documented in a study of T cell responses to AZD1222 COVID-19 vaccine. Here immunoSEQ multiplex PCR was the method, and the copy in TCRdb shows in-frame clones only, minus some. This table has roughly 260,000 clones, approximately 93% appearing once. Comment on this clone: Antigen unknown.

Study-wide points: Baseline seropositives among AZD1222 recipients totaled only six or seven. Epitopes outside B.1.351 and B.1.1.7 mutated regions reportedly drew nearly half of spike TCRs. CD4 TCRs linked to vaccination spanned spike, dominating at 160-218 and 743-854.

Germline V lookup: CDR1 SGHDT, CDR2 YYEEEE. V lost 3 bases to trimming and J lost 0 bases, with 6 bases between them. The CDR3 consists of 13 residues. The origin of this receptor is an adult in good health. Material: peripheral blood, obtained on day 0 of AZD1222 vaccination. The chain uses TRBV5-6 and TRBJ1-2, with D perhaps matching TRBD1 (5 bases). The CDR3 loop is CASSSTANYGYTF. DNA of the CDR3: TGTGCCAGCAGCTCGACAGCTAACTATGGCTACACCTTC.